These T cell receptor beta chains were read from a single sample in a study of T cells expressing NK-cell markers. TCRdb re-called the 5' RACE reads; one entry per CDR3 protein, DNA not given. The sample's table shows some 600,000 distinct CDR3 sequences. The sequenced sample consisted of blood T cells: a sorted CD56 or NKG2C T cell subset, CD4+ or CD8+ T cells, or bulk PBMC T cells (not recorded which). Source of these receptors: a man aged 18 to 35 in good health. CDR3s include the opening cysteine and the closing phenylalanine or tryptophan.

cdr3_length	v_call	j_call	cdr3_aa
13	TRBV27	TRBJ1-2	CASSFGSSYGYTF
14	TRBV6-2/TRBV6-3	TRBJ2-7	CASSLAGAKDEQYF
16	TRBV4-1	TRBJ2-1	CASSQPGRERGYEQFF
14	TRBV29-1	TRBJ1-2	CSAGDTGEPYGYTF
16	TRBV7-9	TRBJ2-1	CASSYSGPAAYNEQFF
16	TRBV5-1	TRBJ2-3	CASSSPGAGSTDTQYF
16	TRBV24-1	TRBJ1-5	CATSDSQGRSNQPQHF
13	TRBV7-9	TRBJ1-2	CASGPGDNYGYTF
11	TRBV5-6	TRBJ2-2	CASSRPGELFF
19	TRBV7-8	TRBJ2-7	CASSLKGDIGAYPNYEQYF
14	TRBV19	TRBJ2-3	CASSRLTGSDTQYF
12	TRBV29-1	TRBJ1-2	CSVRSTGFGYTF
16	TRBV29-1	TRBJ1-2	CSVEETWDRVPNGYTF
15	TRBV12-3/TRBV12-4	TRBJ2-7	CASHPGGDWSYEQYF
17	TRBV20-1	TRBJ2-7	CSASLDASLAGSYEQYF
15	TRBV6-2/TRBV6-3	TRBJ2-7	CASTLGALTSYEQYF
14	TRBV12-3/TRBV12-4	TRBJ1-2	CASTQRQLGYGYTF
16	TRBV6-5	TRBJ2-2	CASSYSAGADTGELFF
13	TRBV7-2	TRBJ2-3	CASSSAYADTQYF
15	TRBV12-3/TRBV12-4	TRBJ2-4	CASSIAVLAKNIQYF
14	TRBV27	TRBJ2-7	CASRRGLAGVEQYF
15	TRBV7-9	TRBJ1-3	CASSLRTGSGNTIYF
17	TRBV7-9	TRBJ2-1	CASSSLRGPSARNEQFF
14	TRBV29-1	TRBJ2-7	CSVEDEGASDEQYF
14	TRBV10-3	TRBJ1-1	CAISLIPGETEAFF
13	TRBV5-1	TRBJ2-5	CASSWGDQETQYF
15	TRBV12-3/TRBV12-4	TRBJ2-7	CASSPNGQGIYEQYF
15	TRBV4-2	TRBJ1-1	CASSQGATGGTEAFF
15	TRBV7-9	TRBJ1-2	CASSSRDRVRYGYTF
17	TRBV20-1	TRBJ1-5	CSATPTNRGSDNQPQHF
12	TRBV7-9	TRBJ1-3	CASSRMVHTIYF
17	TRBV4-2	TRBJ2-3	CASSQDASGSNTDTQYF
14	TRBV3-1	TRBJ2-1	CASSVRAGYNEQFF
15	TRBV11-2	TRBJ2-2	CASSLAGVDIGELFF
15	TRBV12-3/TRBV12-4	TRBJ2-3	CASSEFPSSTDTQYF
12	TRBV10-1	TRBJ1-2	CASMTGKDGYTF
14	TRBV11-1	TRBJ2-5	CASSRQTGAETQYF
14	TRBV6-2/TRBV6-3	TRBJ1-2	CASGPDRGDYGYTF
17	TRBV7-2	TRBJ2-5	CASSLGSGGLSLGTQYF
14	TRBV12-3/TRBV12-4	TRBJ2-1	CASSLELASNEQFF
18	TRBV7-2	TRBJ2-3	CASSLARGAGGRIDTQYF
15	TRBV5-1	TRBJ2-7	CASSVQPGQDYEQYF
15	TRBV25-1	TRBJ2-7	CASSVAGSKSYEQYF
17	TRBV18	TRBJ1-6	CASSPPGWGGRGSPLHF
16	TRBV6-5	TRBJ2-3	CASSYSETRITDTQYF
14	TRBV4-3	TRBJ2-1	CASSLNRDSSEQFF
16	TRBV28	TRBJ2-2	CASSFPLGRGTGELFF
16	TRBV10-3	TRBJ1-6	CAISEQTDSLNSPLHF
14	TRBV24-1	TRBJ2-3	CATSDPSGTEAQYF